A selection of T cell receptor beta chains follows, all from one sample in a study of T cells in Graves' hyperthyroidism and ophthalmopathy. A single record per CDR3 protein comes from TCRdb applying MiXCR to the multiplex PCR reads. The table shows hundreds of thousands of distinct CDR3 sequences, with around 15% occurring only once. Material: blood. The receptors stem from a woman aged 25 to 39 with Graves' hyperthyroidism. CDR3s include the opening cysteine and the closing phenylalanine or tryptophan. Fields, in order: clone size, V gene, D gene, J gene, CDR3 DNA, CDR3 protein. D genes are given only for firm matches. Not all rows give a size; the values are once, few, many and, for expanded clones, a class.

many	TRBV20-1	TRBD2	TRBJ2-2	TGCAGTGCTAGATGGGCTAGCGGGAACACCGGGGAGCTGTTTTTT	CSARWASGNTGELFF
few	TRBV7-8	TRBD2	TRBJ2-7	TGTGCCAGCAGCGATAGCGGGCGGAGCTCCTACGAGCAGTACTTC	CASSDSGRSSYEQYF
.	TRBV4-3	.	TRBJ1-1	TGCGCCAGCAGCGAAGGGAGACTTTTGAACACTGAAGCTTTCTTT	CASSEGRLLNTEAFF
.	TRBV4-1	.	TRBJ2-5	TGCGCCAGCAGCCGATACTTTTTCGCTAGCGACAGGTACCAAGAGACCCAGTACTTC	CASSRYFFASDRYQETQYF
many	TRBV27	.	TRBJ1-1	TGTGCCAGCAGTTCCCCAGGGTGGGGAACTGAAGCTTTCTTT	CASSSPGWGTEAFF
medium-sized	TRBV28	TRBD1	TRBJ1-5	TGTGCCAGCATTCAACAGGGGAAGTGGGATCAGCCCCAGCATTTT	CASIQQGKWDQPQHF
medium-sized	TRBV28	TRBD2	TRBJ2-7	TGTGCCAGCAGTTTGCTAGCGGGAGGGCCCTTCTCCTACGAGCAGTACTTC	CASSLLAGGPFSYEQYF
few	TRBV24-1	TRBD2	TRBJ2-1	TGTGCCACCAGACTAGCGGGTAACAATGAGCAGTTCTTC	CATRLAGNNEQFF
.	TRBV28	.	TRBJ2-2	TGTGCCAGCATCACAACCCCCAATAGCGGAAGCACCGGGGAGCTGTTTTTT	CASITTPNSGSTGELFF
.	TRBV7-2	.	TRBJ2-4	TGTGCCAGCAGCTTAATCACCCTAGCCAAAAACATTCAGTACTTC	CASSLITLAKNIQYF
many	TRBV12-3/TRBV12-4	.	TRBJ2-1	TGTGCCAGCAGTTTTCAAGGCCACAATGAGCAGTTCTTC	CASSFQGHNEQFF
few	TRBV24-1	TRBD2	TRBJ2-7	TGTGCCACCAGTTCGGCGGCTAGCGGGAGTCAAGAGCAGTACTTC	CATSSAASGSQEQYF
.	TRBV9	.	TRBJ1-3	TGTGCCAGCAGCGTAAGAAGACGCTCTGGAAACACCATATATTTT	CASSVRRRSGNTIYF
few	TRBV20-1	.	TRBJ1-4	TGCAGTGCTTATGCACGGTTTTTGGGTGGAAATGAAAAACTGTTTTTT	CSAYARFLGGNEKLFF
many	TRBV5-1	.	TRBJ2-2	TGCGCCAGCAGCCCGACGACAGACTGGACCGGGGAGCTGTTTTTT	CASSPTTDWTGELFF
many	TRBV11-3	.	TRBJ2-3	TGTGCCAGCAGCTTAGACCATCAGCGGACCTCTAGCACAGATACGCAGTATTTT	CASSLDHQRTSSTDTQYF
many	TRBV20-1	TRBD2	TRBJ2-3	TGCAGCCTACTAGCGGGGAATACGCAGTATTTT	CSLLAGNTQYF
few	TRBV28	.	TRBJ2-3	TGTGCCAGCAGTTTACCTGGGGACACAGATACGCAGTATTTT	CASSLPGDTDTQYF
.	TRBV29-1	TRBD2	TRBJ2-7	TGCAGCGTTGCTAGCGGGCTGGAGCAGTACTTC	CSVASGLEQYF
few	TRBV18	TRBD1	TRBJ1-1	TGTGCCAGCTCCCCAAACGACAGGGGGAGTGAAGCTTTCTTT	CASSPNDRGSEAFF
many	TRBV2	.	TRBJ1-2	TGTGCCAGCAATTCAGGGGATGGCTACACCTTC	CASNSGDGYTF
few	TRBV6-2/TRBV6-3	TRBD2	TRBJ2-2	TGTGCCAGCAGTTACTCGAAGGGACTAGCGGGAGCAACCGGGGAGCTGTTTTTT	CASSYSKGLAGATGELFF
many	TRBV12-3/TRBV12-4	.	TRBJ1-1	TGTGCCAGCCGCCTCCCAGCCCCCCACACTGAAGCTTTCTTT	CASRLPAPHTEAFF
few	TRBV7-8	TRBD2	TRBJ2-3	TGTGCCAGCGGGACTATCGACACAGATACGCAGTATTTT	CASGTIDTDTQYF
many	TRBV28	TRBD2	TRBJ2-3	TGTGCCAGCAGTTTACCCACAGGGGTAGCGGGAGAAGGAGATACGCAGTATTTT	CASSLPTGVAGEGDTQYF
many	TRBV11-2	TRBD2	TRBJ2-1	TGTGCCAGCAGCTCAACTAGCGGGGGATGGAATGAGCAGTTCTTC	CASSSTSGGWNEQFF
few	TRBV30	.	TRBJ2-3	TGTGCCTGGAGTGTACTCCGGGGCGGGTCAGATACGCAGTATTTT	CAWSVLRGGSDTQYF
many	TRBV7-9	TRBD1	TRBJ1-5	TGTGCCGTTGCCGGGACAGGGAAAAATCAGCCCCAGCATTTT	CAVAGTGKNQPQHF
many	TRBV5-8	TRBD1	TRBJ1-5	TGTGCCAGCAGCTTGTGGCAGGGGGCAGGCCAGCCCCAGCATTTT	CASSLWQGAGQPQHF
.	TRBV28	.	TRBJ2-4	TGTGCCGGCAGTACACAAATGGACGGGCTCAAAAACATTCAGTACTTC	CAGSTQMDGLKNIQYF
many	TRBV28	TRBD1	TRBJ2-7	TGTGCCAGCAGTGTCGGACAGGGGTTCCCCTACGAGCAGTACTTC	CASSVGQGFPYEQYF
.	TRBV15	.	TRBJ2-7	TGTGCCACCAGCAGAGATGTAGGGGGATACGAGCAGTACTTC	CATSRDVGGYEQYF
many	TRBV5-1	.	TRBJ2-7	TGCGCCAGCAGCTTCGGGACCGAAAGGGACTACGAGCAGTACTTC	CASSFGTERDYEQYF
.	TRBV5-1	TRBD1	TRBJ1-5	TGCGCCAGCAGGTGGACAGGGGATGGCAATCAGCCCCAGCATTTT	CASRWTGDGNQPQHF
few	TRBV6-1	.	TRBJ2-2	TGTGCCAGCAGTGTACAGCTTAACACCGGGGAGCTGTTTTTT	CASSVQLNTGELFF
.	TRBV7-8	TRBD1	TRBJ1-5	TGTGCCAGCAGCTTAGCCACCGGAGGACAGGGGAAAAATAGCAATCAGCCCCAGCATTTT	CASSLATGGQGKNSNQPQHF
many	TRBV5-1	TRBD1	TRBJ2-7	TGCGCCAGCAGCAGGGGGCCGCCCTACGAGCAGTACTTC	CASSRGPPYEQYF
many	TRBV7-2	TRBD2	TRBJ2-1	TGTGCCAGCAGCCAAACTAGCGGGAGAGGTAATGAGCAGTTCTTC	CASSQTSGRGNEQFF
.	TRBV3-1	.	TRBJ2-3	TGTGCCAGCAGCCAATTGGAGACAGATACGCAGTATTTT	CASSQLETDTQYF
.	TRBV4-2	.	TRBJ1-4	TGTGCCAGCAGCCAAGATGGGCAGGGGAGTGAAAAACTGTTTTTT	CASSQDGQGSEKLFF